This T cell receptor (beta chain) was identified in a study of blood T cells in healthy people across ages. This clonotype was observed a handful of times. A sample-barcoded 5' primer and a J-beta primer mix were used in a second PCR of roughly 7 to 12 cycles. TCRdb re-called the 5' RACE reads through MiXCR, storing one row per CDR3 protein. The sample shows approximately 1.5 million distinct CDR3 sequences, roughly two fifths of them seen only once. The CDR3 is 17 amino acids. J was trimmed by 1 base and V by 0 bases; bases with no gene match: 9. Germline assignment: CDR1 DFQATT and CDR2 SNEGSKA (reference sequence).

The genes are TRBV20-1 and TRBJ2-5; 9 nucleotides match TRBD2. This TCR came from a woman between 18 and 30 years old in good health. Material for sequencing was blood. Written as DNA, the CDR3 is TGCAGTGCTAGAGATACGGCGGGAGGGATACTCCAAGAGACCCAGTACTTC. Its translation is CSARDTAGGILQETQYF.